Given below is one T cell receptor (beta chain) in context. The antigen is unknown. This entry comes from a study of CD8+ T cells in alopecia areata. At the level of the study: Percent affected scalp area, the SALT score, rated treated patients' severity. General study points: Scalp sample sequencing also detects resident alphabeta T cells of normal skin. Persistence in scalp and blood during tofacitinib was observed for many expanded lesional clones.

V dropped 0 bases and J dropped 5; count of bases not matched to a gene: 1. The CDR3 length is 14 residues. Germline CDR1 SGHRS, CDR2 YFSETQ. Extracted from the samples, RNA was reverse transcribed into cDNA to serve as the sequencing template. TCRdb keeps only in-frame clones here, not all; method: immunoSEQ multiplex PCR. Here the sample spans under 300,000 clones, 60% being singletons. As to treatment: oral pan-JAK inhibitor, 5-10 mg twice daily. The chain combines TRBV5-1 with TRBJ2-1, with TRBD1 identical over 8 bases. This receptor was identified in a human donor with alopecia areata. The specimen was CD4+ T cells sorted from blood, collected between weeks 51 and 54, from a patient treated with tofacitinib. The CDR3 nucleotides are TGCGCCAGCAGCTTGGACAGGGGGAACAATGAGCAGTTCTTC. This encodes CASSLDRGNNEQFF.